This T cell receptor (beta chain) was obtained from a study of CD8+ T cells in alopecia areata (dated by TCRdb to 2016 to 2019). Regarding the study in general: The study used high-throughput TCRbeta sequencing to examine T cell clonal expansion in alopecia areata, in both the C3H/HeJ mouse model and human patients. Clonality in the scalp was compared among normal scalp (n=4), patchy alopecia areata scalp (n=8), and alopecia totalis/universalis scalp (n=8). Amplification of TCRbeta CDR3 regions was done by immunoSEQ multiplex PCR using 35 Vbeta forward primers and 13 Jbeta reverse primers. In humans, TCRbeta sequencing was performed on scalp tissue and on sorted CD4+ and CD8+ peripheral blood T cells from healthy controls and from patients with patchy or totalis/universalis alopecia areata. RNA was extracted with the PAXgene miRNA kit for fixed scalp, the miRNeasy kit for PBMCs, and the RNeasy kit for mouse skin.

General study outcomes and caveats: Compared with mice, TCR sequences shared between patients were less clear, possibly partly because of HLA diversity across the patient population. Scalp TCR repertoire analysis is complicated because resident alphabeta T cells in normal human skin are also sequenced, whereas mouse skin is dominated by gammadelta T cells. Compared with normal scalp, lesional scalp, particularly in alopecia totalis/universalis, had higher clonality and more expanded CD8+ clones, which suggests antigenic drive.

The method behind the library was the immunoSEQ multiplex PCR assay. To provide template for TCR sequencing, every sample had RNA extracted and reverse transcribed into cDNA. SuperScript III was used for first-strand cDNA synthesis, primed with a 2:1 mix of oligo-dT and random hexamers. Amplification bias was assessed with a synthetic immune receptor repertoire, and residual bias was removed computationally. In the authors' own workflow: Raw reads were preprocessed for error removal, and CDR3 was defined according to IMGT conventions as running from the conserved cysteine to phenylalanine. Clonality was calculated as 1 minus Shannon entropy normalized by log2 of the number of productive unique TCRs. Scalp TCRbeta sequences were cross-referenced with sorted blood CD4 and CD8 repertoires so that the CD4 or CD8 identity of scalp clones could be inferred. Entries here come from immuneACCESS through TCRdb and include only in-frame sequences with V and J called. Some clones fail to appear in such tables; in the studies checked, an unresolved V gene covers under half of the shortfall, and the cause of the remainder is unknown. V, J and clone size reflect that table, while D and trimming were determined from the DNA. The sample table records 200,000 to 250,000 clones; around three fifths of these occur just once. The top ten clonotypes cover approximately 4.9% of the sample.

Trimming takes 5 bases from V and 1 base from J, and the germline ends sit 11 bases apart. From the cysteine up to the phenylalanine, the CDR3 has a length of 13 residues. Just CDR3 DNA is preserved here, 39 bases in frame from base 1. For CDR1 and CDR2, the germline V gene lists SQVTM and ANQGSEA. PBMCs were separated by density centrifugation and stained for CD3, CD4 and CD8, after which CD4+ and CD8+ T cells were sorted on a FACSAria. Scalp biopsies and blood samples were obtained from unaffected controls. A word on this clone: Its antigen is currently not known. No qualities accompany the bases; no much larger clone lies one base away.

The source is a human donor in good health. The material sequenced was CD8+ T cells sorted from blood. The chain is assembled from TRBV29-1 and TRBJ1-2; no confident D gene assignment can be made. The nucleotide sequence reads TGCAGCGTTCGGCGACAAGATAACTATGGCTACACCTTC. It translates to CSVRRQDNYGYTF. Supplemented by the reference TRBV29-1 and TRBJ1-2 proteins around the CDR3, the complete variable domain is SAVISQKPSRDICQRGTSLTIQCQVDSQVTMMFWYRQQPGQSLTLIATANQGSEATYESGFVIDKFPISRPNLTFSTLTVSNMSPEDSSIYLCSVRRQDNYGYTFGSGTRLTVV.